The entry below gives a single T cell receptor beta chain sequence along with its context. Looked up from germline, CDR1 is SGHTA and CDR2 is FQGNSA. The CDR3 contains 14 residues. Trimming took 5 bases from V and 9 from J, leaving 17 bases between them. TCRdb reprocessed the 5' RACE reads with MiXCR, giving one entry per CDR3 protein. The sample lists 200,000 or so distinct CDR3 sequences, 13% occurring once. The data stem from a study of CD8 T cells in ankylosing spondylitis. This receptor was identified in a female donor with ankylosing spondylitis or in good health (not recorded which). The chain has TRBV7-2 and TRBJ2-1, with D maybe TRBD2 (5 bases). The sequenced sample consisted of blood, either unsorted or a sorted T cell fraction (not recorded which). The DNA of the CDR3 is TGTGCCAGCAGCCCGGACTCCCCTTCGGGTGAGCAGTTCTTC. Protein product: CASSPDSPSGEQFF.